The rows below give T cell receptor beta chains drawn from one sample of a study of T cell changes during pregnancy in multiple sclerosis. Measured with immunoSEQ multiplex PCR; TCRdb has only the in-frame clones, and not every one. This sample yields some 74,000 clones, of which 80% to 95% are seen a single time; less than 2.5% belongs to the top ten. The material sequenced was peripheral blood, taken before pregnancy. Receptors originate from a female donor with multiple sclerosis, enrolled in a pregnancy study. Each CDR3 is given with its conserved first and last residue. Fields, in order: V gene, J gene, clone size, D gene, CDR3 protein, CDR3 DNA. D genes are given only for firm matches. Clone size is not always given. Where it is, it says once, few, many or a class for expanded clones.

>TRBV27|TRBJ1-5|NA|NA
CASSLGSQQPQHF
TGTGCCAGCAGTTTAGGGAGTCAGCAGCCCCAGCATTTT
>TRBV6-6|TRBJ2-4|NA|TRBD1
CASSRTGRNIQYF
TGTGCCAGCAGTCGGACAGGGAGGAACATTCAGTACTTC
>TRBV9|TRBJ2-5|NA|TRBD2
CASSVGRESGWETQYF
TGTGCCAGCAGCGTAGGGCGGGAGAGTGGGTGGGAGACCCAGTACTTC
>TRBV5-4|TRBJ2-1|NA|TRBD2
CASSLARAGRNYNEQFF
TGTGCCAGCAGCTTGGCGAGAGCGGGACGAAACTACAATGAGCAGTTCTTC
>TRBV7-2|TRBJ2-2|NA|NA
CASSLAPRPAGELFF
TGTGCCAGCAGCCTCGCTCCTCGCCCTGCAGGCGAGCTGTTTTTT
>TRBV11-2|TRBJ2-1|NA|TRBD1
CASSLQRMGQGLTEQFF
TGTGCCAGCAGCTTACAGCGAATGGGACAGGGACTGACTGAGCAGTTCTTC
>TRBV6-5|TRBJ2-7|NA|TRBD2
CASSSRAGAHEQYF
TGTGCCAGCAGTTCGAGGGCGGGAGCCCACGAGCAGTACTTC
>TRBV10-3|TRBJ2-6|NA|NA
CAISANLRGSGANVLTF
TGTGCCATCAGTGCGAATCTTCGCGGCTCTGGGGCCAACGTCCTGACTTTC
>TRBV7-3|TRBJ2-1|NA|NA
CASSLYLSDEQFF
TGTGCCAGCAGCCTCTATCTCTCGGATGAGCAGTTCTTC
>TRBV27|TRBJ1-1|NA|TRBD1
CASSEDRLNTEAFF
TGTGCCAGCAGTGAGGACAGGTTGAACACTGAAGCTTTCTTT
>TRBV2|TRBJ2-5|NA|TRBD1
CASSEAFLDRGLETQYF
TGTGCCAGCAGTGAAGCATTTTTGGACAGGGGGCTGGAGACCCAGTACTTC
>TRBV5-1|TRBJ1-2|NA|TRBD1
CASSRGTGGGNYGYTF
TGCGCCAGCAGCCGAGGGACAGGGGGCGGTAACTATGGCTACACCTTC
>TRBV9|TRBJ2-2|NA|NA
CASSVVDSGVNTGELFF
TGTGCCAGCAGCGTAGTGGATAGCGGAGTCAACACCGGGGAGCTGTTTTTT
>TRBV14|TRBJ2-7|once|NA
CASRRGGLGPYEQYF
TGTGCCAGCAGGAGAGGAGGGCTTGGGCCCTACGAGCAGTACTTC
>TRBV11-2|TRBJ2-1|NA|TRBD2
CASSSLSGSPYNEQFF
TGTGCCAGCAGCTCCCTTAGCGGGAGTCCATACAATGAGCAGTTCTTC
>TRBV5-6|TRBJ1-5|NA|TRBD1
CASSSRTGLSNQPQHF
TGTGCCAGCAGCTCCAGGACAGGTCTTAGCAATCAGCCCCAGCATTTT
>TRBV9|TRBJ1-2|NA|TRBD1
CASSATGQVYGYTF
TGTGCCAGCAGCGCCACTGGACAGGTCTATGGCTACACCTTC
>TRBV10-3|TRBJ2-7|NA|NA
CAISDQGIGEQYF
TGTGCCATCAGTGACCAGGGGATAGGCGAGCAGTACTTC
>TRBV7-3|TRBJ2-7|once|TRBD1
CASSFSGTGDEQYF
TGTGCCAGCAGCTTCTCCGGGACAGGGGACGAGCAGTACTTC
>TRBV19|TRBJ1-5|few|NA
CASKPGGLLANQPQHF
TGTGCCAGTAAACCGGGGGGTCTGTTAGCGAATCAGCCCCAGCATTTT
>TRBV25-1|TRBJ2-7|NA|NA
CASSERQGGSYEQYF
TGTGCCAGCAGTGAACGACAGGGAGGATCCTACGAGCAGTACTTC
>TRBV5-1|TRBJ2-1|NA|TRBD1
CASSLDRGDEQFF
TGCGCCAGCAGCTTGGACAGGGGTGATGAGCAGTTCTTC
>TRBV4-3|TRBJ1-3|NA|NA
CASSLYQMGPSGNTIYF
TGCGCCAGCAGCCTGTATCAGATGGGGCCCTCTGGAAACACCATATATTTT
>TRBV14|TRBJ2-3|NA|NA
CASSQDTGVGTDTQYF
TGTGCCAGCAGCCAAGATACGGGAGTGGGGACAGATACGCAGTATTTT
>TRBV29-1|TRBJ2-2|NA|TRBD2
CSVPGLEVSGELFF
TGCAGCGTTCCGGGACTAGAGGTATCCGGGGAGCTGTTTTTT
>TRBV28|TRBJ2-7|NA|TRBD2
CASSYSQGLAGGPEQYF
TGTGCCAGCAGTTACTCCCAGGGACTAGCGGGAGGGCCCGAGCAGTACTTC
>TRBV10-3|TRBJ1-1|NA|NA
CAISEFGGGSTEAFF
TGTGCCATCAGTGAGTTTGGGGGGGGGAGCACTGAAGCTTTCTTT
>TRBV5-4|TRBJ2-7|NA|TRBD2
CASSQREGRGEQYF
TGTGCCAGCAGCCAGCGGGAGGGCCGAGGTGAGCAGTACTTC
>TRBV27|TRBJ1-3|NA|NA
CASRINRYSGNTIYF
TGTGCCAGCAGGATTAACAGATACTCTGGAAACACCATATATTTT
>TRBV7-2|TRBJ2-5|NA|TRBD1
CASSLGAGGETQYF
TGTGCCAGCAGCTTAGGGGCAGGGGGAGAGACCCAGTACTTC
>TRBV7-2|TRBJ2-7|once|NA
CASSPQQGTGTQQYF
TGTGCCAGCAGCCCACAACAAGGGACTGGGACCCAGCAGTACTTC
>TRBV19|TRBJ1-1|NA|TRBD1
CASTPKPFGTGGTEAFF
TGTGCCAGTACCCCGAAGCCCTTCGGGACAGGGGGCACTGAAGCTTTCTTT
>TRBV7-2|TRBJ2-7|NA|NA
CASSYGGEQYF
TGTGCCAGCAGCTACGGCGGCGAGCAGTACTTC
>TRBV29-1|TRBJ2-3|NA|TRBD1
CSVEDPDRGRADTQYF
TGCAGCGTTGAAGACCCGGACAGGGGGCGAGCAGATACGCAGTATTTT
>TRBV5-1|TRBJ2-1|NA|NA
CASSEVDSPRDEQFF
TGCGCCAGCTCCGAAGTGGACTCCCCAAGGGATGAGCAGTTCTTC
>TRBV19|TRBJ1-3|NA|NA
CASSRIGGAGNTIYF
TGTGCCAGTAGCCGCATAGGGGGGGCTGGAAACACCATATATTTT
>TRBV15|TRBJ2-6|NA|NA
CATSREYGYGANVLTF
TGTGCCACCAGCAGAGAGTACGGGTATGGGGCCAACGTCCTGACTTTC
>TRBV7-9|TRBJ2-1|NA|TRBD2
CASSTGLAGIQFF
TGTGCCAGCAGCACGGGACTAGCGGGGATACAGTTCTTC
>TRBV13|TRBJ1-1|NA|TRBD1
CASSPRQGWMNTEAFF
TGTGCCAGCAGCCCCCGACAGGGGTGGATGAACACTGAAGCTTTCTTT
>TRBV19|TRBJ1-1|few|NA
CARQSRDMNTEAFF
TGTGCCAGACAGAGCAGAGACATGAACACTGAAGCTTTCTTT
>TRBV5-4|TRBJ1-2|NA|TRBD1
CASTPGGSYGYTF
TGTGCCAGCACCCCAGGGGGGTCCTATGGCTACACCTTC
>TRBV5-6|TRBJ1-5|NA|TRBD1
CASSLAAAGGWGNQPQHF
TGTGCCAGCAGCTTGGCCGCGGCAGGGGGCTGGGGCAATCAGCCCCAGCATTTT
>TRBV4-3|TRBJ2-2|NA|NA
CASSQDAAELTGELFF
TGCGCCAGCAGCCAAGATGCGGCGGAACTCACCGGGGAGCTGTTTTTT
>TRBV9|TRBJ2-1|NA|TRBD2
CASSVGSSGFGLNEQFF
TGTGCCAGCAGCGTAGGGTCTAGCGGGTTCGGTTTGAATGAGCAGTTCTTC
>TRBV9|TRBJ2-1|NA|NA
CASSVSPGDEQFF
TGTGCCAGCAGCGTAAGCCCAGGGGATGAGCAGTTCTTC